The clone carrying this T cell receptor (beta chain) was seen a few times. Antigen: not known. This sample was taken from a study of beta chain features in type 1 diabetes. Study-wide findings and caveats: A PCR bias possibly favoring shorter templates would apply equally to patients and controls. Researchers report that Type 1 diabetes patients had moderately but significantly shorter TCRB CDR3s across all four CD4+ subsets.

Based on CD45RO/CCR7/CD25/CD127/CD95/CD27, CD4+ regulatory, stem cell-like memory, naive and central memory cells were sorted. Per the germline V gene, CDR1 is SGHTA and CDR2 is FQGTGA. This CDR3 spans 15 amino acids. V trimming: 5 bases; J trimming: 2 bases; junction bases outside the gene matches: 9. The study reverse transcribed the entire isolated RNA, so it sequenced expressed TCRB transcripts. About 3.57 million reads per sample were averaged for naive, central memory and regulatory samples. The method was immunoSEQ multiplex PCR; TCRdb's version includes in-frame clones alone and lacks a portion of them. This table holds roughly 150,000 clones, approximately 9.1% found once.

The chain joins TRBV7-3 to TRBJ2-7, with 7 bases that match TRBD2. Sequenced material: central memory CD4+ T cells from blood. The source is a young woman in good health. CDR3 residues: CASSPSGTPPYEQYF. The CDR3 bases are TGTGCCAGCAGCCCGAGCGGGACTCCACCCTACGAGCAGTACTTC.